This TCR beta chain was captured in a study of blood T cells in healthy people across ages. Findings of the study overall: Since the PBMCs were unsorted, naive and antigen-experienced cells could not be conclusively compared.

This CDR3 has 13 amino acids. V lost 1 base and J 3 bases, leaving 6 bases between the germline ends. Germline CDR1 is SGHTA and CDR2 is FQGNSA. In this sample, this clonotype turned up once. Antigen unknown. The individuals who served as donors were healthy Caucasians living in Russia, aged about 6 to 100. Total RNA was isolated from each sample in quantities of at least 6 micrograms. Alongside a J-beta primer mix, a sample-barcoded 5' primer served in a second PCR lasting about 7 to 11 cycles. Tags on each cDNA molecule came from a template-switch adaptor with 12 random nucleotides. One entry per CDR3 protein results from TCRdb running MiXCR on the 5' RACE reads. The data contain almost 800,000 distinct CDR3 sequences, roughly 64% of them singletons.

This TCR derives from a man younger than 45 in good health. Sequenced: blood. The V and J genes are TRBV7-2 and TRBJ1-1; D call uncertain. The DNA for the CDR3 is TGTGCCAGCAGCTTAGATGTTGACACTGAAGCTTTCTTT. It is translated as CASSLDVDTEAFF.